This paragraph reports one T cell receptor beta chain. The DNA is omitted, as the CDR3 cannot be located on it reliably, and the CDR3 follows TCRdb's listing. This sample was taken from a study of T-cell reconstitution after alpha-beta-depleted transplantation in children. A library of TCRbeta sequences, prepared with unique molecular identifiers, was generated. TCRdb redid the calling of the PCR reads with MiXCR, one entry per CDR3 protein. The sample holds hundreds of thousands of distinct CDR3 sequences, about 18% seen once. Germline-derived CDR1 and CDR2 are SGDLS and YYNGEE. The CDR3 extends over 14 residues, inclusive of both ends.

This receptor was identified in a human donor who donated a stem cell graft to a child with acute lymphoblastic leukemia. Sample: PBMCs from the stem cell graft donor, taken from the stem cell graft. J is TRBJ2-1 and V is TRBV9; the D call TRBD1 from the table was never checked on the DNA. This CDR3 reads CASSVGVGTGGPFF.